This T cell receptor beta chain was identified during a study of response to subunit inactivated influenza vaccine (dated by TCRdb to 2016 to 2019). About the full investigation: To follow how T cells responded to a trivalent subunit inactivated influenza vaccine, the researchers relied on deep quantitative profiling of the T cell receptor repertoire.

This clonotype was picked up one time. It lacks a known antigen. The input lacks base qualities; no much larger clone sits a single base away. Evidence from one read is weak. General conclusions and limits of the study: It was suggested by the authors that each seasonal influenza vaccination may recruit only a limited number of new T cells.

The library was generated by RT-PCR. Sequencing was carried out with an Illumina HiSeq 2500. The public reads were quality trimmed at Q25 with fastp and then assembled into clones with MiXCR by TCRdb, keeping productive beta chains. Rows matching on CDR3 protein sequence are summarized as one entry with the most common DNA and genes. The sample table lists about 570,000 distinct CDR3 sequences, around 11% of them with a count of one. Clones ranked in the top ten supply approximately 11% of the sample. A further study also used this sample, focusing on T cells expressing NK-cell markers. The second publication reports: The TCR beta cDNA libraries were made using 5'RACE template switching, a step that added both a universal primer site and unique molecular identifiers. About 8 donors provided sorted CD3+CD56+NKG2C+, CD3+CD56+NKG2C- and CD3+CD56-NKG2C+ T-cell subsets, whose TCR beta-chain repertoires were profiled. Seven of the eight sequenced donors were HCMV-seropositive and one was HCMV-seronegative. To restrict sorting to alphabetaTCR-expressing T cells, an anti-gammadeltaTCR antibody was added in several experiments. In several donors, the dominant CD3+CD56+NKG2C+ clonotypes ranked among the top 10 CD8+ clonotypes, making up roughly 1.0-7.5% of CD8+ T cells. Those dominant clonotypes were again the most abundant among CD3+CD56-NKG2C+ cells in a handful of donors, at about 28.3-65%. Whether the expanded NKG2C-expressing T cell clones were specific for HCMV antigens remained unclear. The study sequenced eight donors, all healthy volunteers chosen at random: three men and five women. HCMV serostatus was determined by detecting HCMV-specific IgG in serum with a commercial ELISA kit. Peripheral blood mononuclear cells were isolated from blood by Ficoll density gradient centrifugation. For roughly six donors, bulk peripheral blood T-cell repertoires were additionally sequenced from unsorted PBMC. cDNA synthesis was primed from the TCR beta constant segment and was followed by two successive PCR amplification steps. Sequencing of the libraries produced 2 x 150 bp reads on Illumina HiSeq 2000/2500, MiSeq or NextSeq. MIGEC handled demultiplexing of the reads and grouping by UMI, while MiTCR was used to assemble and quantify clonotypes. To exclude erroneous sequences, any TCR cDNA sequence not supported by at least two reads was discarded. The tcR package was used for downstream repertoire analysis, and clonotypes were matched between fractions using CDR3 nucleotide sequence together with V segment. VDJmatch was used to annotate antigen specificity against VDJdb, with one amino acid substitution in CDR3 allowed.

The sample consisted of PBMCs from blood, taken on the day of vaccination. This clonotype originated in a man in his forties or fifties who received an inactivated influenza vaccine. Donor details come from another sample of the same person, matched by shared clones.

The DNA sequence reads TGCGCCAGCAGCTTCCCAACGGGAGTAGGCTACGAGCAGTACTTC. This codes for CASSFPTGVGYEQYF. The V gene is TRBV5-1 and the J gene is TRBJ2-7; TRBD2 is a weak D gene call, 6 bases matching. V is reduced by 2 bases and J by 3 bases, leaving a spacing of 15 bases between them. The CDR3 runs 15 amino acids, cysteine and phenylalanine included. Solely the CDR3 DNA is kept, with 45 bases framed from the first base. Sequences SGHRS (CDR1) and YFSETQ (CDR2) are obtained from the germline V gene. With the portions outside the CDR3 filled from the reference TRBV5-1 and TRBJ2-7 genes, the complete variable region becomes KAGVTQTPRYLIKTRGQQVTLSCSPISGHRSVSWYQQTPGQGLQFLFEYFSETQRNKGNFPGRFSGRQFSNSRSEMNVSTLELGDSALYLCASSFPTGVGYEQYFGPGTRLTVT.